Detailed here is one T cell receptor beta chain. This entry comes from a study of sequential checkpoint blockade in melanoma. As to treatment: randomized to nivolumab then ipilimumab (arm A) or the reverse (arm B). The V end was cut by 1 base, the J end by 6 bases, with 9 bases between. The CDR3 is 13 residues long. From germline, CDR1 is ENHRY and CDR2 SYGVKD. The method was immunoSEQ multiplex PCR; TCRdb's version includes in-frame clones alone and lacks a portion of them. Among approximately 8,800 clones listed, 71% were seen once. The chain combines TRBV10-3 with TRBJ1-2; D remains unclear. The origin of this receptor is a human donor with melanoma. The specimen comprised CD8+ T cells sorted from blood (inferred from file names), sampled from a patient given nivolumab and ipilimumab in sequence. CDR3 DNA sequence: TGTGCCATCAGTGAGTTCTCCTCGGATGGCTACACCTTC. This gives the protein CAISEFSSDGYTF.